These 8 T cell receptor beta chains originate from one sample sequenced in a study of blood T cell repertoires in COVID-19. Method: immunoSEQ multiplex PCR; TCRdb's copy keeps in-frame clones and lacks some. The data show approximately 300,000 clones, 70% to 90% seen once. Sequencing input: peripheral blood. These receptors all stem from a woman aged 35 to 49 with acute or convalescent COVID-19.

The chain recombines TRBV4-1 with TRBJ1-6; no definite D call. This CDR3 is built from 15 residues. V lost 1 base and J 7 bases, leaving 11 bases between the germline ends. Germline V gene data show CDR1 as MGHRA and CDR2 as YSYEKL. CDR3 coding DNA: TGCGCCAGCAGCCAAGTTGAACAGTCCAATTCACCCCTCCACTTT. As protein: CASSQVEQSNSPLHF.

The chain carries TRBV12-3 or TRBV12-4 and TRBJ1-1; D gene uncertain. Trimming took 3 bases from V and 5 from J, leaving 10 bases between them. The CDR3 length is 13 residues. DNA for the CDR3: TGTGCCAGCAGTTTCTTGCAGTTGACTGAAGCTTTCTTT. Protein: CASSFLQLTEAFF.

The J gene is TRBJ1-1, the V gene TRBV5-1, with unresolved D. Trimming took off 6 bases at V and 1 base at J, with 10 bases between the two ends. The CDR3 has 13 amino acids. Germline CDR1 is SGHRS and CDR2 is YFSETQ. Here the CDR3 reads CASNLGRNTEAFF. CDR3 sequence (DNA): TGCGCCAGCAACCTGGGGAGGAACACTGAAGCTTTCTTT.

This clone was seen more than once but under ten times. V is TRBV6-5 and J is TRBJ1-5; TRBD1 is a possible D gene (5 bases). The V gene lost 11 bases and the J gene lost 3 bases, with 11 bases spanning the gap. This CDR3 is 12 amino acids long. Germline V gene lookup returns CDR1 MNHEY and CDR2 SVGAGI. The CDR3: CAAREDNQPQHF. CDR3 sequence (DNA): TGTGCCGCCAGGGAGGACAATCAGCCCCAGCATTTT.

CDR3 sequence (DNA): TGTGCCAGCAGCCCGTCACAGGGGGCATCCGGGGAGCTGTTTTTT. This codes for CASSPSQGASGELFF. The V call is TRBV7-3, the J call TRBJ2-2, with TRBD1 identical over 9 bases. V dropped 5 bases and J dropped 6; count of bases not matched to a gene: 7. The germline gives CDR1 SGHTA, CDR2 FQGTGA. The CDR3 runs to 15 residues.

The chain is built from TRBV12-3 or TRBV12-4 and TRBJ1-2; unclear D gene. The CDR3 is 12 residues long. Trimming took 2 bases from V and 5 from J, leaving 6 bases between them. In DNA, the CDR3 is TGTGCCAGCAGTTTACTTCAGTATGGCTACACCTTC. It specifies CASSLLQYGYTF.

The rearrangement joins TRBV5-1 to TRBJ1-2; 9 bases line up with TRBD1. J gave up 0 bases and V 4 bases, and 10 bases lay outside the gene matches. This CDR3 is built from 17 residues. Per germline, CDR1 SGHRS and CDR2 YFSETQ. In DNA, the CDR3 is TGCGCCAGCAGCGCCGGGACAGGGACGGCAACTAACTATGGCTACACCTTC. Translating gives CASSAGTGTATNYGYTF.

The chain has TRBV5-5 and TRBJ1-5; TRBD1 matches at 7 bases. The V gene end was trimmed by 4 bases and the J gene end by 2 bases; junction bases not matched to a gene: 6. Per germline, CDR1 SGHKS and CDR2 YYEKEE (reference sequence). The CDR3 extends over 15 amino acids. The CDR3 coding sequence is TGTGCCAGCAGCCCCAGACAGGGTGGCAATCAGCCCCAGCATTTT. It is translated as CASSPRQGGNQPQHF.